This TCR beta chain was identified in a study of control samples from healthy donors and cancer patients. Generated by immunoSEQ multiplex PCR, the TCRdb table keeps only in-frame clones and is missing some. The sample comprises tens of thousands of clones, about 90% of which are singletons, and about 4% rests with the top ten. The V end was cut by 1 base, the J end by 7 bases, with 7 bases between. The V gene's germline CDR1 is MDHEN and CDR2 SYDVKM. CDR3 length: 12 residues. The clonotype comes from a woman aged 45-60 years in good health. Sequencing was carried out using blood. The gene calls are TRBV28 and TRBJ1-2, with D tentatively TRBD1 (6 bases). As DNA, the CDR3 is TGTGCCAGCAGTTTATTAGGGGGTGGCTACACCTTC. It yields the protein CASSLLGGGYTF.